This TCR beta chain was sequenced for a study of CD8 T cells in Susac syndrome. The CDR3 totals 14 residues. Germline assignment: CDR1 SGHDT and CDR2 YYEEEE. V lost 4 bases and J lost 4, with 15 bases in between. Study outcomes and limitations: The study's TCR sequencing and HLA analysis covered a relatively small number of individuals, and the study acknowledged this.

Note on this clonotype: What it recognizes is unknown.

From blood CD8+ and CD4+ T cells, the TCR beta chain was sequenced. Purification of the CD8+ and CD4+ T cells relied on negative isolation, and TEMRA cells underwent FACS enrichment. RNA, at roughly 0.5 to 1 ug, was reverse transcribed with random hexamers. Multiplex PCR with immunoSEQ amplified the TCR beta CDR3 across 54 Vbeta and 13 Jbeta. Using its own MiXCR run on the immunoSEQ multiplex PCR reads, TCRdb lists one record per CDR3 protein. The sample shows around 90,000 distinct CDR3 sequences, approximately 96% of them seen only once. Sequencing used CD8+ T cells from PBMCs. This chain uses TRBV5-6 with TRBJ2-7; no firm D call. This TCR came from a human donor with Susac syndrome. For the CDR3, the DNA is TGTGCCAGCAGCAGAAACAGAAAACCTTACGAGCAGTACTTC. It translates to CASSRNRKPYEQYF.